The source of this T cell receptor beta chain is a study of OX40 agonist ivuxolimab in advanced cancers. Libraries were prepared by immunoSEQ multiplex PCR; TCRdb keeps only in-frame clonotypes and omits some of them. The table lists about 15,000 clones, more than 70% of them singletons. Germline V CDR1 and CDR2: SNHLY, FYNNEI. The CDR3 covers 13 residues. Trimming took off 5 bases at V and 5 bases at J, with 12 bases between the two ends. The study's findings and limits: Certain nonresponders likewise exhibited a low normalized T-cell clonal expansion.

Notes on this clone: Antigen unknown.

The sequence was collected from an adult with an advanced solid tumor such as melanoma, head and neck, liver or kidney cancer. The sequencing here drew on CD4+ or CD8+ T cells sorted from blood, taken in a trial of the OX40 agonist ivuxolimab. This chain joins TRBV2 and TRBJ1-2, with D possibly TRBD1 on 5 matching bases. CDR3 loop: CASSPGGGYGYTF. CDR3 DNA: TGTGCCAGCAGTCCGGGGGGTGGGTATGGCTACACCTTC. The whole variable domain, filled in from reference TRBV2 and TRBJ1-2, reads EPEVTQTPSHQVTQMGQEVILRCVPISNHLYFYWYRQILGQKVEFLVSFYNNEISEKSEIFDDQFSVERPDGSNFTLKIRSTKLEDSAMYFCASSPGGGYGYTFGSGTRLTVV.